This TCR beta chain stems from a study of CD8+CD57+ T cells in acquired aplastic anemia. At the level of the study: CD4+ and CD8+ cells, once sorted, gave DNA averaging 3.2 ug. CD4+ cells from healthy donors averaged about 10.8 million reads. Study-wide results and caveats: Patients shared some 29 CD8+ CDR3 sequences with controls. Statistical testing detected no significant gap in CD8+ Simpson's diversity between patients and controls.

TCR beta VDJ and CDR3 were profiled, and genomic DNA was the template. Each CDR3 protein gets one entry after TCRdb re-called the reads with MiXCR. The sample records about 180,000 distinct CDR3 sequences, around half being singletons. V shed 2 bases and J shed 9 bases, with 16 bases lying between them. The CDR3 is 14 amino acids. As concerns this clonotype: Its matching antigen is unknown. A much bigger clone sits one base away, suggesting this may be a read error.

The chain joins TRBV12-3 or TRBV12-4 to TRBJ2-5; tentatively, D is TRBD1 (7 bases). The material sequenced was sorted CD4+, CD8+, or CD8+CD57+ T cells (not recorded which) from PBMCs. This TCR was recovered from a human donor in good health. As DNA, the CDR3 is TGTGCCAGCAGTTTATCAGGGGGAGGCGAGGCCCAGTACTTC. Its translation is CASSLSGGGEAQYF.